Reported below is one TCR beta chain. The sample comes from a study of cytomegalovirus exposure and HLA in healthy donors. Trimming took 1 base from V and 0 from J, leaving 7 bases between them. Germline CDR1 SGHDT, CDR2 YYEEEE. The CDR3 spans 15 residues. The PCR ran on 60 Vbeta and 13 Jbeta primers. Data came from immunoSEQ multiplex PCR; TCRdb stores just in-frame clones and leaves some out. Its table records 96,000 or so clones. The V and J genes are TRBV5-6 and TRBJ2-2; D call uncertain. The origin of this receptor is a girl aged 10-17 years in good health and CMV-seropositive. The sample taken for sequencing was PBMCs. The CDR3 protein is CASSLFPANTGELFF. CDR3 in DNA: TGTGCCAGCAGCTTGTTCCCCGCGAACACCGGGGAGCTGTTTTTT.